The 27 T cell receptor beta chains below come from one sample, sequenced in a study of shared clonotypes between healthy human individuals. Clones were read by immunoSEQ multiplex PCR, and TCRdb kept only the in-frame ones, dropping some. The sample includes over 1.5 million clones, 95% to 99% of them seen just once. The specimen sequenced was naive CD4+ T cells sorted from blood. Stated subset: CD45RA+ positively selected. The receptors shown here come from a man aged 25 to 40 in good health.

The CDR3 protein is CASSPGLAGGLSSYNEQFF. CDR3 bases: TGTGCCAGCTCACCGGGACTAGCGGGAGGCCTTAGCTCCTACAATGAGCAGTTCTTC. The gene calls are TRBV18 and TRBJ2-1, with TRBD2 matching over 15 bases. V lost 3 bases, J lost 0 bases, and 6 bases stayed unmatched. CDR3 length: 19 amino acids. The germline gives CDR1 KGHSH, CDR2 LQKENI.

This chain joins TRBV5-1 and TRBJ2-7; TRBD1 aligns across 10 bases. J gave up 4 bases and V 3 bases, and 4 bases lay outside the gene matches. The CDR3 is 14 amino acids. Per the germline V gene, CDR1 is SGHRS and CDR2 is YFSETQ. As DNA, the CDR3 is TGCGCCAGCAGCTCCGACAGGGGGCGGTACGAGCAGTACTTC. It is translated as CASSSDRGRYEQYF.

The rearrangement links TRBV27 to TRBJ2-1; 12 bases fit TRBD2. Looked up from germline, CDR1 is MNHEY and CDR2 is SMNVEV (reference sequence). This CDR3 is 16 amino acids long. V lost 4 bases, J lost 8 bases, and 9 bases stayed unmatched. The CDR3 DNA follows: TGTGCCAGCAGTTCCCCGAGGCTAGCGGGAGGGTATGAGCAGTTCTTC. Amino acids: CASSSPRLAGGYEQFF.

The chain combines TRBV7-9 with TRBJ2-5; 11 bases agree with TRBD2. The V segment lost 4 bases and the J segment 4 bases; nucleotides outside the gene matches: 8. The length of the CDR3 is 16 residues. The V gene's germline CDR1 is SEHNR and CDR2 FQNEAQ (reference sequence). The DNA of the CDR3 is TGTGCCAGCAGCTCCGGACTAGCGGGTGCCTTAGAGACCCAGTACTTC. This sequence encodes CASSSGLAGALETQYF.

The rearrangement uses TRBV6-5 and TRBJ2-7, with TRBD2 matching over 8 bases. J gave up 0 bases and V 2 bases, and 3 bases lay outside the gene matches. Germline CDR1 is MNHEY and CDR2 is SVGAGI. This CDR3 is built from 15 residues. The CDR3 region is CASSYRLAGSYEQYF. CDR3 DNA sequence: TGTGCCAGCAGTTACAGGCTAGCGGGCTCCTACGAGCAGTACTTC.

In regard to this clone: At one boundary the junction diverges from the germline segment, which might be a read error. The chain recombines TRBV28 with TRBJ1-2; D call uncertain. CDR3 length: 10 residues. CDR1 and CDR2 (germline): MDHEN, SYDVKM. CDR3 residues: CASSKIAVSF. As DNA, the CDR3 is TGTGCCAGCAGCAAAATAGCAGTTTCCTTC.

The table lists this clone with a count of one. The chain couples TRBV4-1 to TRBJ2-7; 9 bases fit TRBD2. In germline, CDR1 is MGHRA, CDR2 YSYEKL. J lost 3 bases, V lost 1 base, and 7 bases had no gene match. The CDR3 loop spans 16 amino acids. The CDR3: CASSQGSRREGYEQYF. Here the CDR3 DNA reads TGCGCCAGCAGCCAAGGGTCTCGGCGGGAGGGCTACGAGCAGTACTTC.

This chain joins TRBV5-4 and TRBJ2-1, with a possible D match to TRBD2 (5 bases). Trimming left V 0 bases short and J 2 bases short, with 9 bases between. The CDR3 has 15 amino acids. From germline, CDR1 is SGHNT and CDR2 YYREEE (reference sequence). In DNA form, the CDR3 reads TGTGCCAGCAGCTTGGCCCCCGGGACCTACAATGAGCAGTTCTTC. Translation: CASSLAPGTYNEQFF. Drawing the rest from reference TRBV5-4 and TRBJ2-1, the complete variable domain is ETGVTQSPTHLIKTRGQQVTLRCSSQSGHNTVSWYQQALGQGPQFIFQYYREEENGRGNFPPRFSGLQFPNYSSELNVNALELDDSALYLCASSLAPGTYNEQFFGPGTRLTVL.

The chain couples TRBV28 to TRBJ2-7; tentative D call: TRBD2 (5 bases). The V end was cut by 8 bases, the J end by 6 bases, with 14 bases between. This CDR3 region has 12 residues. Germline loops: CDR1 MDHEN, CDR2 SYDVKM. This CDR3 reads CASFEGSSEQYF. In DNA form, the CDR3 reads TGTGCCAGCTTTGAGGGATCGTCCGAGCAGTACTTC.

The CDR3 sequence is CASSPGQGRGEQYF. The CDR3 DNA reads TGTGCCAGCAGCCCAGGACAGGGAAGGGGGGAGCAGTACTTC. The chain employs TRBV5-4 and TRBJ2-7; 8 positions match TRBD1. The germline V gene encodes CDR1 SGHNT and CDR2 YYREEE (reference sequence). The CDR3 covers 14 residues. Germline trimming cut 4 bases from V and 7 bases from J; bases unmatched to any gene: 10.

The J gene is TRBJ2-3, the V gene TRBV5-1; D uncertain. CDR1 and CDR2 from the germline V gene are SGHRS and YFSETQ. CDR3 length equals 13 residues. Between the trimmed V and J ends, which lost 2 bases and 5 bases, there was a span of 9 bases. CDR3 sequence: CASSLARLDTQYF. The CDR3 DNA follows: TGCGCCAGCAGCTTAGCTCGATTAGATACGCAGTATTTT.

J is TRBJ2-7 and V is TRBV19; D tentatively reads TRBD1 or TRBD2 (6 bases each). Trimming left V 0 bases short and J 1 base short, with 10 bases between. The CDR3 covers 15 residues. Germline lookup yields CDR1 LNHDA and CDR2 SQIVND (reference sequence). The CDR3 nucleotides read TGTGCCAGTAGTATAGACGGGGGACAATCCTACGAGCAGTACTTC. The encoded protein is CASSIDGGQSYEQYF.

A single count supports this clone. V is TRBV19 and J is TRBJ1-1, with D uncertain. Deletions cut 2 bases from V and 1 base from J, with 8 bases between. Germline assignment: CDR1 LNHDA and CDR2 SQIVND (reference sequence). This CDR3 spans 14 amino acids. Here the CDR3 reads CASSIRRENTEAFF. Here the CDR3 DNA reads TGTGCCAGTAGTATACGGCGAGAGAACACTGAAGCTTTCTTT.

The genes are TRBV18 and TRBJ2-4; D gene ambiguous. This CDR3 is built from 15 residues. Trimming removed 2 bases at V and 0 bases at J, with 8 bases between. Per the germline V gene, CDR1 is KGHSH and CDR2 is LQKENI. The CDR3, as DNA: TGTGCCAGCTCACCAGATCAACTAGCCAAAAACATTCAGTACTTC. It codes for CASSPDQLAKNIQYF.

The CDR3 reads CASSGDTEAFF. In nucleotides, the CDR3 is TGTGCCAGCTCAGGGGACACTGAAGCTTTCTTT. This chain joins TRBV18 and TRBJ1-1; no definite D call. Looked up from germline, CDR1 is KGHSH and CDR2 is LQKENI. The CDR3 loop spans 11 amino acids. Trimming left V 5 bases short and J 3 bases short, with 4 bases between.

The chain has TRBV11-2 and TRBJ1-1, with a weak D call TRBD1 (5 bases). The CDR3 spans 13 residues. The germline CDR1 and CDR2 sequences are SGHAT and FQNNGV. V gave up 5 bases and J gave up 8 bases, with 15 bases separating them. Here the CDR3 reads CASSQINGAEAFF. For the CDR3, the DNA is TGTGCCAGCAGCCAAATAAACGGGGCGGAAGCTTTCTTT.

This clone has only one observation. The V and J genes are TRBV4-1 and TRBJ2-7, with D tentatively TRBD1 (6 bases). With 5 bases removed from V and 1 base from J, the gap between germline ends came to 12 bases. Germline lookup yields CDR1 MGHRA and CDR2 YSYEKL. CDR3 length equals 14 residues. The CDR3 nucleotides are TGCGCCAGCAGCTCCCGGGACACTTCCTACGAGCAGTACTTC. It translates to CASSSRDTSYEQYF.

This chain connects TRBV9 to TRBJ2-2; D might be TRBD1 (5 bases). The CDR3 covers 16 residues. V lost 0 bases to trimming and J lost 5 bases, with 14 bases between them. The germline V gene encodes CDR1 SGDLS and CDR2 YYNGEE. The CDR3 DNA sequence: TGTGCCAGCAGCGTAGCAGGGCTATCCGCAACCGGGGAGCTGTTTTTT. Protein sequence: CASSVAGLSATGELFF.

The chain joins TRBV6-1 to TRBJ1-2; 7 nucleotides align to TRBD1. The CDR3 spans 14 residues. Germline CDR1 and CDR2: MNHNS and SASEGT. The J segment lost 4 bases and the V segment lost 9 bases, leaving 11 bases of the junction unmatched. For the CDR3, the DNA is TGTGCCAGTCACAGACAGGGACTCCCCTATGGCTACACCTTC. Translating it yields CASHRQGLPYGYTF.

This clone was recorded only once. The chain recombines TRBV6-5 with TRBJ2-7; possibly TRBD1 or TRBD2 for D (5 bases each). The germline V and J ends were trimmed by 0 bases and 5 bases, with 14 bases remaining between them. CDR1 and CDR2 (germline): MNHEY, SVGAGI. The CDR3 covers 15 residues. The CDR3 DNA reads as TGTGCCAGCAGTTACTCGGCAGGGACGGGCGACGAGCAGTACTTC. This translates into CASSYSAGTGDEQYF.

The chain employs TRBV28 and TRBJ1-2, with D perhaps matching TRBD1 (5 bases). Germline V gene data show CDR1 as MDHEN and CDR2 as SYDVKM. The V gene lost 8 bases and the J gene lost 4 bases, with 17 bases spanning the gap. This CDR3 is 14 amino acids long. In nucleotides, the CDR3 is TGTGCCAGCGGAACTACAACACAGGTCTATGGCTACACCTTC. Amino acids: CASGTTTQVYGYTF.

CDR3 DNA sequence: TGTGCCAGCAGCTTGGTCGGGCGGGTTGGATACAATGAGCAGTTCTTC. Protein sequence: CASSLVGRVGYNEQFF. The J gene is TRBJ2-1, the V gene TRBV5-6, with a possible D match to TRBD2 (5 bases). Between the trimmed V and J ends, which lost 0 bases and 4 bases, there was a span of 14 bases. The CDR3 consists of 16 residues. Germline-derived CDR1 and CDR2 are SGHDT and YYEEEE.

This chain joins TRBV19 and TRBJ2-5; no firm D call. Germline V gene lookup returns CDR1 LNHDA and CDR2 SQIVND (reference sequence). The CDR3 contains 12 residues. The V gene lost 6 bases and the J gene lost 5 bases, with 10 bases spanning the gap. The CDR3 reads CASSPPRETQYF. In DNA, the CDR3 is TGTGCCAGTAGCCCGCCCCGGGAGACCCAGTACTTC.

The table lists this clone with a count of one. V gene TRBV5-4 combines with J gene TRBJ2-2, with D perhaps being TRBD1 or TRBD2 (5 bases each). Germline CDR1 SGHNT, CDR2 YYREEE (reference sequence). CDR3 length: 16 residues. Trimming stripped 3 bases from V and 3 bases from J, with 15 bases between. The CDR3 loop is CASSSGPHEDTGELFF. The CDR3, as DNA: TGTGCCAGCAGCTCGGGGCCCCACGAGGACACCGGGGAGCTGTTTTTT.

A note on this clone: The same CDR3 is also encoded by other DNA sequences in this sample. The chain is built from TRBV9 and TRBJ2-7; the match to TRBD2 covers 15 bases. Germline CDR1 is SGDLS and CDR2 is YYNGEE. This CDR3 has 15 residues. J was trimmed by 3 bases and V by 2 bases; bases with no gene match: 0. The CDR3: CASSVGLAGGYEQYF. CDR3 coding DNA: TGTGCCAGCAGCGTGGGACTAGCGGGAGGCTACGAGCAGTACTTC.

The V and J genes are TRBV7-9 and TRBJ2-2, with 9 bases aligning to TRBD1. CDR3 length: 14 amino acids. V lost 5 bases and J lost 6; bases outside the gene matches: 4. CDR1 SEHNR and CDR2 FQNEAQ come from the germline V gene (reference sequence). CDR3 sequence (DNA): TGTGCCAGCAGCCGACAGGGGGAGGCCGGGGAGCTGTTTTTT. Translated, it gives CASSRQGEAGELFF.

This clone was picked up one time. V usage is TRBV28 and J usage is TRBJ1-2; 9 bases map to TRBD1. Germline CDR1 is MDHEN and CDR2 is SYDVKM. Trimming took 3 bases from V and 8 from J; bases not matched to a gene: 16. CDR3 length: 17 residues. CDR3 protein: CASSFSILNRGPWGYTF. CDR3 DNA: TGTGCCAGCAGTTTTTCCATACTGAACAGGGGGCCTTGGGGCTACACCTTC.